What follows describes a single T cell receptor (beta chain). This clonotype was detected ten times or more. The specificity of this receptor is unknown. No base-level quality is on record; no much larger clone is a single base apart. CDR3 length: 15 amino acids, cysteine to phenylalanine. Just the 45-base CDR3 DNA is kept, in frame starting at base 1. The germline ends are 19 bases apart after V is trimmed by 7 bases and J by 6 bases. CDR1 and CDR2 were assigned from the germline V gene (reference sequence) as MNHEY and SMNVEV. The record originates from a study of T cell repertoires in cytomegalovirus infection (dated by TCRdb to between 2018 and 2020). Concerning the study at large: Because public TCR beta signatures pointed to carriage of CMV infection together with the matching HLA type, the HLA type of each donor mattered for the analysis.

On the study overall, not on this receptor specifically: In both this cohort and an independent cohort of 352 donors, the cumulative frequency of public TCR beta family members distinguished carriers of CMV infection plus the relevant HLA type. The ex vivo response was dominated by HLA-C-restricted CMV-specific TCR beta clonotypes, which also provided the single most frequent clonotype in two of eight donors.

This sample was sequenced with an Illumina HiSeq 1500. TCRdb cleaned the public reads at Q25 with fastp, built clones with MiXCR and kept in-frame beta chains. Rows are combined by CDR3 protein, so each entry shows the most common genes and DNA. For this sample the table gives almost 550,000 distinct CDR3 sequences, of which 16% were detected only once. Clones ranked in the top ten supply approximately 24% of the sample. The chain is made from TRBV27 and TRBJ2-1; TRBD2 is perhaps the D gene, given 7 matching bases. The TCR comes from a human donor in good health (CMV status not recorded). Some clones in this sample may be carry-over from other donors' samples. The sample taken for sequencing was CD8+ T cells from PBMCs. CDR3 protein: CASIKGGGGLNEQFF. The nucleotide sequence reads TGTGCCAGCATAAAAGGGGGGGGGGGTCTCAATGAGCAGTTCTTC.